The 27 T cell receptor beta chains below all came from one sample that was sequenced in a study of blood T cell repertoires in COVID-19. The method was immunoSEQ multiplex PCR; TCRdb's version includes in-frame clones alone and lacks a portion of them. The sample consists of about 200,000 clones, approximately 81% of them appearing once. The sequencing input was peripheral blood. The receptors originated from a woman older than 75 with acute or convalescent COVID-19.

V usage is TRBV5-8 and J usage is TRBJ2-1; the match to TRBD1 covers 10 bases. This CDR3 contains 16 residues. Germline loops: CDR1 SGHTS, CDR2 YDEGEE. Germline trimming cut 0 bases from V and 3 bases from J; bases unmatched to any gene: 3. The chain's CDR3 is CASSLVGTGVYNEQFF. CDR3 in DNA: TGTGCCAGCAGCTTGGTTGGGACAGGGGTCTACAATGAGCAGTTCTTC.

The chain recombines TRBV2 with TRBJ2-7; D gene unclear. The CDR3 length is 11 residues. Germline V gene sequence: CDR1 SNHLY, CDR2 FYNNEI. Trimming removed 6 bases from V and 0 bases from J, with 3 bases in between. CDR3 nucleotide sequence: TGTGCCAGCAGCTACTCCTACGAGCAGTACTTC. Amino acids: CASSYSYEQYF. Full variable domain (rest looked up from reference TRBV2 and TRBJ2-7): EPEVTQTPSHQVTQMGQEVILRCVPISNHLYFYWYRQILGQKVEFLVSFYNNEISEKSEIFDDQFSVERPDGSNFTLKIRSTKLEDSAMYFCASSYSYEQYFGPGTRLTVT.

The chain uses TRBV4-1 and TRBJ2-1, with TRBD2 matching 7 bases. With V trimmed by 0 bases and J by 2 bases, 4 bases remained unmatched. Germline V lookup: CDR1 MGHRA, CDR2 YSYEKL. This CDR3 has 16 residues. The CDR3 reads CASSQDPSGTYNEQFF. The CDR3 bases are TGCGCCAGCAGCCAAGATCCTAGCGGTACCTACAATGAGCAGTTCTTC.

The chain is built from TRBV5-1 and TRBJ1-6; tentative D call: TRBD1 (5 bases). Germline lookup yields CDR1 SGHRS and CDR2 YFSETQ. V lost 1 base and J 7 bases, leaving 15 bases between the germline ends. This CDR3 has 16 residues. The CDR3 is CASSLNARGKNSPLHF. In DNA, the CDR3 is TGCGCCAGCAGCTTGAATGCGCGGGGGAAAAATTCACCCCTCCACTTT. The whole variable domain, remainder taken from reference TRBV5-1 and TRBJ1-6, is KAGVTQTPRYLIKTRGQQVTLSCSPISGHRSVSWYQQTPGQGLQFLFEYFSETQRNKGNFPGRFSGRQFSNSRSEMNVSTLELGDSALYLCASSLNARGKNSPLHFGNGTRLTVT.

J is TRBJ1-3 and V is TRBV7-2; no firm D call. Trimming removed 3 bases from V and 0 bases from J, with 9 bases in between. Germline loops: CDR1 SGHTA, CDR2 FQGNSA. The CDR3 runs 15 residues. The chain's CDR3 is CASSLGSTSGNTIYF. For the CDR3, the DNA is TGTGCCAGCAGCTTGGGCAGCACCTCTGGAAACACCATATATTTT. The full variable domain, completed using reference TRBV7-2 and TRBJ1-3, is GAGVSQSPSNKVTEKGKDVELRCDPISGHTALYWYRQSLGQGLEFLIYFQGNSAPDKSGLPSDRFSAERTGGSVSTLTIQRTQQEDSAVYLCASSLGSTSGNTIYFGEGSWLTVV.

The chain links TRBV3-1 (or the pseudogene TRBV3-2) to TRBJ2-1; maybe TRBD1 (5 bases). This CDR3 region has 15 residues. Per the germline V gene, CDR1 is LGHDT and CDR2 is YNNKEL (reference sequence). V was clipped by 4 bases and J by 0 bases, with 10 bases between them. The CDR3 spells CASSPQGSSYNEQFF. Here the CDR3 DNA reads TGTGCCAGCAGCCCCCAGGGTAGCTCCTACAATGAGCAGTTCTTC.

The V and J genes are TRBV10-2 and TRBJ1-2, with 7 bases lining up with TRBD1. Trimming removed 3 bases from V and 7 bases from J; junction bases left unmatched: 8. This CDR3 spans 14 amino acids. The V gene's germline CDR1 is WSHSY and CDR2 SAAADI. The CDR3 loop is CASSEVTGAGGYTF. The CDR3 nucleotides read TGCGCCAGCAGTGAAGTTACAGGGGCAGGTGGCTACACCTTC.

V usage is TRBV5-5 and J usage is TRBJ2-2, with D possibly TRBD1 on 5 matching bases. The CDR3 loop spans 15 amino acids. CDR1 is SGHKS and CDR2 is YYEKEE in the germline V gene (reference sequence). V lost 1 base and J lost 2, with 9 bases in between. The CDR3 region has the DNA TGTGCCAGCAGCTTGCGACAGTTAAACACCGGGGAGCTGTTTTTT. Residues: CASSLRQLNTGELFF.

The chain employs TRBV15 and TRBJ2-3, with D possibly matching TRBD2 (5 bases). Germline V gene sequence: CDR1 LNHNV, CDR2 YYDKDF (reference sequence). The germline V and J ends were trimmed by 1 base and 6 bases, with 14 bases remaining between them. The CDR3 totals 15 residues. Written as DNA, the CDR3 is TGTGCCACCAGCAGAGTTGTGAGACTATCGGATACGCAGTATTTT. It is translated as CATSRVVRLSDTQYF.

The rearrangement links TRBV6-5 to TRBJ2-1; 7 bases fit TRBD2. The ends lost 6 bases at V and 6 bases at J; junction bases unmatched: 11. The CDR3 is 15 amino acids. Germline CDR1 and CDR2: MNHEY and SVGAGI. The DNA of the CDR3 is TGTGCCAGCAGCCCCCCCGGGCTAGCGGTCAATGAGCAGTTCTTC. Its protein product is CASSPPGLAVNEQFF.

This clone was picked up a small number of times. V is TRBV29-1 and J is TRBJ2-7; 9 bases fit TRBD2. Germline CDR1 is SQVTM and CDR2 is ANQGSEA. Trimming cost V 2 bases and J 2 bases; bases outside gene matches: 4. The CDR3 contains 14 residues. CDR3 in DNA: TGCAGCGTTGAATTGGTAGCGGGAGCCTACGAGCAGTACTTC. Translated: CSVELVAGAYEQYF.

The rearrangement uses TRBV5-4 and TRBJ2-5; 12 bases map to TRBD2. This CDR3 contains 15 residues. Per germline, CDR1 SGHNT and CDR2 YYREEE (reference sequence). The ends lost 4 bases at V and 2 bases at J; junction bases unmatched: 3. The CDR3 nucleotides read TGTGCCAGCAGCCACGGACTAGCGGGGCAAGAGACCCAGTACTTC. Translation: CASSHGLAGQETQYF.

V and J are TRBV10-3 and TRBJ1-1, with 8 nucleotides matching TRBD1. Germline loops: CDR1 ENHRY, CDR2 SYGVKD. This CDR3 is 13 amino acids long. With 10 bases clipped from V and 3 bases from J, the junction kept 7 bases outside the gene matches. The CDR3 loop reads CATLDREDTEAFF. DNA for the CDR3: TGTGCCACCTTGGACAGGGAGGACACTGAAGCTTTCTTT.

The gene calls are TRBV19 and TRBJ2-3, with D perhaps TRBD1 (6 bases). Trimming cost V 9 bases and J 2 bases, with 9 bases left between them. The CDR3 extends over 12 amino acids. Germline V gene sequence: CDR1 LNHDA, CDR2 SQIVND (reference sequence). DNA for the CDR3: TGTGCCAGCGGACAGACCACAGATACGCAGTATTTT. This translates into CASGQTTDTQYF.

This sequence joins TRBV27 and TRBJ2-7, with 7 nucleotides matching TRBD1. With 5 bases clipped from V and 2 bases from J, the junction kept 3 bases outside the gene matches. CDR1 and CDR2 (germline): MNHEY, SMNVEV (reference sequence). The CDR3 spans 13 residues. The CDR3, as DNA: TGTGCCAGCAGTCAAGACAGGGCCTACGAGCAGTACTTC. It encodes CASSQDRAYEQYF.

The chain is built from TRBV7-8 and TRBJ2-1; 11 bases map to TRBD2. Germline CDR1 is SGHVS and CDR2 is FQNEAQ. The length of the CDR3 is 17 residues. V shed 5 bases, J shed 4 bases, and the junction held 10 bases outside the gene matches. The CDR3 nucleotides are TGTGCCAGCAGCCTACAGACTAGCGGGGCTTTTTACAATGAGCAGTTCTTC. This codes for CASSLQTSGAFYNEQFF.

CDR3 in amino acids: CASSTTGGGTHNEQFF. The DNA of the CDR3 is TGCGCCAGCAGCACGACAGGCGGGGGGACCCACAATGAGCAGTTCTTC. This rearrangement joins TRBV5-1 to TRBJ2-1, with TRBD2 identical over 8 bases. The V gene's germline CDR1 is SGHRS and CDR2 YFSETQ. The CDR3 loop spans 16 amino acids. Losses at the gene ends were 4 bases for V and 5 bases for J; bases not matched to a gene: 11.

The chain uses TRBV4-1 and TRBJ1-6; 10 bases line up with TRBD1. Germline V gene lookup returns CDR1 MGHRA and CDR2 YSYEKL. This CDR3 is 16 amino acids long. The V and J ends lost 4 bases and 7 bases, in that order; junction bases with no gene match: 7. The CDR3 sequence is CASSLLPGQGNSPLHF. The DNA for the CDR3 is TGCGCCAGCAGCCTGCTACCGGGACAGGGGAATTCACCCCTCCACTTT.

The V and J genes are TRBV28 and TRBJ1-2; TRBD1 is a possible D gene (6 bases). Germline V gene sequence: CDR1 MDHEN, CDR2 SYDVKM. The germline V and J ends were trimmed by 6 bases and 2 bases, with 13 bases remaining between them. The CDR3 is made up of 14 amino acids. CDR3 DNA sequence: TGTGCCAGCAGCCTAAGGGGGGGGAACTATGGCTACACCTTC. It codes for CASSLRGGNYGYTF.

The chain combines TRBV5-1 with TRBJ1-1, with TRBD1 as a possible D gene (5 bases). CDR1 and CDR2 (germline): SGHRS, YFSETQ. Trimming left V 1 base short and J 8 bases short, with 18 bases between. The CDR3 has 15 amino acids. The CDR3 nucleotides are TGCGCCAGCAGCTTGTCAACAGACAGAACCCTAGAAGCTTTCTTT. This sequence encodes CASSLSTDRTLEAFF.

This clone was counted once. The rearrangement links TRBV10-3 to TRBJ1-4; D is unclear. The V end lost 4 bases, the J end lost 1 base, and 10 bases lay between the germline ends. CDR3 length: 15 amino acids. Germline values: CDR1 ENHRY, CDR2 SYGVKD. The CDR3 DNA reads as TGTGCCATCAGTGCGGCGGGAAGAACTAATGAAAAACTGTTTTTT. Its protein product is CAISAAGRTNEKLFF.

In this sample, this clone turned up a few times. The chain couples TRBV27 to TRBJ1-2; D might be TRBD1 (6 bases). Germline assignment: CDR1 MNHEY and CDR2 SMNVEV (reference sequence). The CDR3 length is 13 residues. The V gene lost 2 bases and the J gene lost 6 bases, with 10 bases spanning the gap. As DNA, the CDR3 is TGTGCCAGCAGTTTAACGGGGGGCAATGGCTACACCTTC. Its translation: CASSLTGGNGYTF.

This chain uses TRBV3-1 (or the pseudogene TRBV3-2) with TRBJ1-2; a possible D gene is TRBD1 (6 bases). CDR1 and CDR2 from the germline V gene are LGHDT and YNNKEL (reference sequence). V lost 1 base, J lost 4 bases, and 10 bases lay in between. The CDR3 contains 14 residues. CDR3 protein: CASSQAGGLYGYTF. The CDR3 DNA reads TGTGCCAGCAGCCAAGCGGGGGGGCTCTATGGCTACACCTTC.

The chain is built from TRBV7-8 and TRBJ1-1; D is undetermined. Germline CDR1 SGHVS, CDR2 FQNEAQ. The CDR3 extends over 14 amino acids. V lost 4 bases and J lost 11, with 20 bases in between. For the CDR3, the DNA is TGTGCCAGCAGCTCTCAGACTCTTCCCCATGGGGCTTTCTTT. The encoded protein is CASSSQTLPHGAFF.

The CDR3 bases are TGCGCCAGCAGCACAGACAGGGGAGGGGCCGGGGAGCTGTTTTTT. Translated, it gives CASSTDRGGAGELFF. The J gene is TRBJ2-2, the V gene TRBV5-1, with D tentatively TRBD1 (8 bases). Trimming removed 4 bases at V and 6 bases at J, with 16 bases between. The CDR3 sequence is 15 residues long. The V gene's germline CDR1 is SGHRS and CDR2 YFSETQ.

The chain links TRBV9 to TRBJ2-3; 10 nucleotides line up with TRBD2. CDR3 length: 16 amino acids. V lost 3 bases to trimming and J lost 4 bases; unmatched junction nucleotides: 8. Germline V gene sequence: CDR1 SGDLS, CDR2 YYNGEE. The CDR3 coding sequence is TGTGCCAGCAGCGCCGGGACTAGCGATTCCGCAGATACGCAGTATTTT. Its translation is CASSAGTSDSADTQYF. The full variable domain, rest sourced from reference TRBV9 and TRBJ2-3, is DSGVTQTPKHLITATGQRVTLRCSPRSGDLSVYWYQQSLDQGLQFLIQYYNGEERAKGNILERFSAQQFPDLHSELNLSSLELGDSALYFCASSAGTSDSADTQYFGPGTRLTVL.

V usage is TRBV30 and J usage is TRBJ1-1, with 12 positions matching TRBD1. Germline V gives CDR1 GTSNPN, CDR2 SVGIG (reference sequence). The CDR3 is made up of 17 amino acids. The V segment lost 3 bases and the J segment 4 bases; nucleotides outside the gene matches: 12. This CDR3 reads CAWRPGQGAEWGTEAFF. The DNA for the CDR3 is TGTGCCTGGAGGCCGGGACAGGGGGCTGAATGGGGCACTGAAGCTTTCTTT.